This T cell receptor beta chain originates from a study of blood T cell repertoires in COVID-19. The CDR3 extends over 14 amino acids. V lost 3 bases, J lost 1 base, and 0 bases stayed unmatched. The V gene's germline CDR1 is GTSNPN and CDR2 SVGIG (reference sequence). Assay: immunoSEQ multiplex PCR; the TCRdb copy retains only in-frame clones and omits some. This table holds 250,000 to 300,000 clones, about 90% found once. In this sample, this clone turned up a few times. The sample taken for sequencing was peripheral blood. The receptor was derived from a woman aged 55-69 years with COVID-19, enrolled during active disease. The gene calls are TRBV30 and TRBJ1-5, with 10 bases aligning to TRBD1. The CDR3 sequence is CAWRGQGSNQPQHF. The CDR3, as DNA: TGTGCCTGGAGGGGACAGGGGAGCAATCAGCCCCAGCATTTT.